The T cell receptor beta chain under discussion was sequenced for a study of early T cells in non-severe SARS-CoV-2 infection. TCRdb fed the 5' RACE reads into MiXCR, producing one record per CDR3 protein. The repertoire consists of 68,000 or so distinct CDR3 sequences, with approximately 11% occurring once and the leading ten covering around 6.4%. Sequencing used whole blood. This receptor was taken from an adult who was a healthcare worker with PCR-confirmed SARS-CoV-2 infection or an uninfected control (not recorded which).

The CDR3 region is CSAREFTSNEQYF. As DNA, the CDR3 is TGCAGTGCTAGAGAGTTTACTAGTAACGAGCAGTACTTC. This chain links TRBV20-1 with TRBJ2-7; a weak D match, TRBD2 (5 bases). Germline-derived CDR1 and CDR2 are DFQATT and SNEGSKA (reference sequence). V was pared by 0 bases and J by 5 bases, with 11 bases between. This CDR3 is built from 13 residues.